This TCR beta chain was captured by sequencing in a study of neurological immune-mediated disorders. Time point described: longitudinal time-point 1 (baseline). This clonotype was seen repeatedly, ten times or more. TCRdb reprocessed the 5' RACE reads with MiXCR, giving one entry per CDR3 protein. The data hold 55,000 to 70,000 distinct CDR3 sequences, with about 10% observed a single time. The sequencing sample was made of PBMCs. The TCR originated in a male donor with HTLV-1-associated myelopathy (HAM/TSP).

The CDR3 DNA sequence: TGTGCCAGCAGCTTGGGCGGGACAGGGATTAGCACAGATACGCAGTATTTT. This gives the protein CASSLGGTGISTDTQYF. The chain has TRBV5-6 and TRBJ2-3; TRBD1 matches at 9 bases. CDR3 size: 17 residues. The germline gives CDR1 SGHDT, CDR2 YYEEEE. The ends lost 0 bases at V and 0 bases at J; junction bases unmatched: 5. Full variable domain (remainder filled in from reference TRBV5-6 and TRBJ2-3): DAGVTQSPTHLIKTRGQQVTLRCSPKSGHDTVSWYQQALGQGPQFIFQYYEEEERQRGNFPDRFSGHQFPNYSSELNVNALLLGDSALYLCASSLGGTGISTDTQYFGPGTRLTVL.